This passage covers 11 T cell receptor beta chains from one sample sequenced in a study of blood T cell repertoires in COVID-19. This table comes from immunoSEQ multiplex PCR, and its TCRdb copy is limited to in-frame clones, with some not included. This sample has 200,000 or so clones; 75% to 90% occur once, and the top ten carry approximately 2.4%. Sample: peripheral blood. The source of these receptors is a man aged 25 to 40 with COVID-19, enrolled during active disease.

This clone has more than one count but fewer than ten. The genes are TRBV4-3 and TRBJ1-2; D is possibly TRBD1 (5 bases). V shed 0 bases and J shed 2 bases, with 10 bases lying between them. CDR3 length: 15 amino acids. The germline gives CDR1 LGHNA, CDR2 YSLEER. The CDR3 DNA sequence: TGCGCCAGCAGCCAAGATGGCAGGGCAAACTATGGCTACACCTTC. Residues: CASSQDGRANYGYTF.

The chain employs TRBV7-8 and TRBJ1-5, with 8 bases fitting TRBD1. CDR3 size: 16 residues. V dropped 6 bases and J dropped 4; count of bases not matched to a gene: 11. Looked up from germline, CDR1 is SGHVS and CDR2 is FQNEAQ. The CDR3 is CASRQGGRDENQPQHF. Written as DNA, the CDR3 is TGTGCCAGCAGACAGGGGGGCAGGGACGAAAATCAGCCCCAGCATTTT.

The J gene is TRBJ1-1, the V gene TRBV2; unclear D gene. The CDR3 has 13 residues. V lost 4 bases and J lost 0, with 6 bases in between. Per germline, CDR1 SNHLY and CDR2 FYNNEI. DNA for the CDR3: TGTGCCAGCAGTGGGGCATTGAACACTGAAGCTTTCTTT. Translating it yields CASSGALNTEAFF.

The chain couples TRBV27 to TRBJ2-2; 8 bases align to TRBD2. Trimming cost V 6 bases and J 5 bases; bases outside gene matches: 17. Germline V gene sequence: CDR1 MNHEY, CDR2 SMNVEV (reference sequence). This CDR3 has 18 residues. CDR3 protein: CASRIRSGGPVRTGELFF. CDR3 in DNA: TGTGCCAGCAGGATCCGGTCGGGAGGGCCGGTAAGGACCGGGGAGCTGTTTTTT.

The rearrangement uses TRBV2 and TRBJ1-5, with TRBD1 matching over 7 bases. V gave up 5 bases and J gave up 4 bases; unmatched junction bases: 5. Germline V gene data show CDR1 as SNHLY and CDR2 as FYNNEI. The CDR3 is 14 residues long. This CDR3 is CASSSTGRNQPQHF. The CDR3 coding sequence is TGTGCCAGCAGTTCGACAGGGAGGAATCAGCCCCAGCATTTT.

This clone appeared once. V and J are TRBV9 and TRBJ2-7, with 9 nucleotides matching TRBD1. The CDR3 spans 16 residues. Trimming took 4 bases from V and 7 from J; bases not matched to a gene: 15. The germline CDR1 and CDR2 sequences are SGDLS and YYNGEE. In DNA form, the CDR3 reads TGTGCCAGCAGCACCCGTCCGGGACAGGGCCCGGGGGAGCAGTACTTC. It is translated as CASSTRPGQGPGEQYF.

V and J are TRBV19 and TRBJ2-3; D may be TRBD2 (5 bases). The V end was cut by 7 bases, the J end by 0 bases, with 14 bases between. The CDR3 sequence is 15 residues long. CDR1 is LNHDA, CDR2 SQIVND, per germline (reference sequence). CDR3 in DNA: TGTGCCAGTAACCCTCGGGGTACTAGCACAGATACGCAGTATTTT. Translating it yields CASNPRGTSTDTQYF.

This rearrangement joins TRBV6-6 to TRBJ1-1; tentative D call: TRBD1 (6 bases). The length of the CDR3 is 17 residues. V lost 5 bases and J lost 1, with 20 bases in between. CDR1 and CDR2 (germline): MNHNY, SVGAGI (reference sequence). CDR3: CASSPGLGGLSNTEAFF. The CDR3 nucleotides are TGTGCCAGCAGTCCTGGCTTGGGGGGGCTTTCGAACACTGAAGCTTTCTTT.

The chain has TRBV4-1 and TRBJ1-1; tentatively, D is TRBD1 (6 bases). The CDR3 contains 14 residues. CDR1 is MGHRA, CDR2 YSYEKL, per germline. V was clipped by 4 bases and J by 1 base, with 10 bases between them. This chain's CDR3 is CASSRPGQNTEAFF. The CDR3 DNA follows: TGCGCCAGCAGCCGCCCGGGACAGAACACTGAAGCTTTCTTT.

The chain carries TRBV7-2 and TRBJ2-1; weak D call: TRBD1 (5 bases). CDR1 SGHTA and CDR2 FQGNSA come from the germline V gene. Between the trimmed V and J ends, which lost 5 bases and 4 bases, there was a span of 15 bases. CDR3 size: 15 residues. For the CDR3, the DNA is TGTGCCAGCAGCCCCGTAAGGGGCTCTTACAATGAGCAGTTCTTC. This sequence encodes CASSPVRGSYNEQFF.

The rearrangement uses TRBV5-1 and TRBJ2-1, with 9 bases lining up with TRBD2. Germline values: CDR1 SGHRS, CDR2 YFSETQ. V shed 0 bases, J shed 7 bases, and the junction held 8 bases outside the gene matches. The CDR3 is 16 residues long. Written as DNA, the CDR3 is TGCGCCAGCAGCTTGGGACTAGCGGAGGGGTCGAATGAGCAGTTCTTC. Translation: CASSLGLAEGSNEQFF. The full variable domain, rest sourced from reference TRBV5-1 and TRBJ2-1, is KAGVTQTPRYLIKTRGQQVTLSCSPISGHRSVSWYQQTPGQGLQFLFEYFSETQRNKGNFPGRFSGRQFSNSRSEMNVSTLELGDSALYLCASSLGLAEGSNEQFFGPGTRLTVL.